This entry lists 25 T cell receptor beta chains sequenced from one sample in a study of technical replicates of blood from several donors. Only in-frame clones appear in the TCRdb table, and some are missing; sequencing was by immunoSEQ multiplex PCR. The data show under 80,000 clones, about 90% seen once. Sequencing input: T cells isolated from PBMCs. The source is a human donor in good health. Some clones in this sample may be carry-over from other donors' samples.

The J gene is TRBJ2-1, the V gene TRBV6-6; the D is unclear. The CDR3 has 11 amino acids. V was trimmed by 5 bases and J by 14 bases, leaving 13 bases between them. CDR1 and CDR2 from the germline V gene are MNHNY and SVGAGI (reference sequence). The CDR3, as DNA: TGTGCCAGCAGTGTCGGCGAGGATGAGTTCTTC. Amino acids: CASSVGEDEFF.

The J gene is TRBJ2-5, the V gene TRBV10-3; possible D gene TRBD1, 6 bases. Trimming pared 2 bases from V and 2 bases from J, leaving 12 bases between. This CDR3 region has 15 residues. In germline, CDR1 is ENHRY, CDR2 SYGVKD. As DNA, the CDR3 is TGTGCCATCAGTGAGAGGTCGACAGGACAAGAGACCCAGTACTTC. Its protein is CAISERSTGQETQYF.

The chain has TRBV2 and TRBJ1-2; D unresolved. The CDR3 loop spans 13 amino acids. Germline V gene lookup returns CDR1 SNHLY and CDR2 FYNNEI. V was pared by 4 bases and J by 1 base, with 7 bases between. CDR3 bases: TGTGCCAGCAGTGCTATGGTTAACTATGGCTACACCTTC. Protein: CASSAMVNYGYTF.

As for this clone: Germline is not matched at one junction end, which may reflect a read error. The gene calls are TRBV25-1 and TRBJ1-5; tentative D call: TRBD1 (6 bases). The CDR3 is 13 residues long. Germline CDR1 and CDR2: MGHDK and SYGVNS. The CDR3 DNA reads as TGTGCCAGCAACAGGGATGAAGGTCAGTCCCAGCATTTT. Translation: CASNRDEGQSQHF.

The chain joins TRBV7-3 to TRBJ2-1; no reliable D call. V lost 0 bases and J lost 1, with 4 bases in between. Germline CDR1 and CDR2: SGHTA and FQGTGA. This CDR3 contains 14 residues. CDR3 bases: TGTGCCAGCAGCTTAACTCTTTCCTACAATGAGCAGTTCTTC. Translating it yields CASSLTLSYNEQFF.

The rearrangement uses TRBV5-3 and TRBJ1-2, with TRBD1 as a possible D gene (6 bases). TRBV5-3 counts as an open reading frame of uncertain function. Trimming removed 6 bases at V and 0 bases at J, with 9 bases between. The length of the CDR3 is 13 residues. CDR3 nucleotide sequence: TGTGCCAGAATTGACAGGACTAACTATGGCTACACCTTC. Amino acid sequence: CARIDRTNYGYTF.

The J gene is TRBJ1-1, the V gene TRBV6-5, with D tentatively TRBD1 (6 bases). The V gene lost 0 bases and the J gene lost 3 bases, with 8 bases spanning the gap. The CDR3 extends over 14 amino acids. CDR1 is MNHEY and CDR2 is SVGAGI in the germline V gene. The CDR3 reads CASSYSGTYTEAFF. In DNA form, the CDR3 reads TGTGCCAGCAGTTACTCGGGGACATACACTGAAGCTTTCTTT.

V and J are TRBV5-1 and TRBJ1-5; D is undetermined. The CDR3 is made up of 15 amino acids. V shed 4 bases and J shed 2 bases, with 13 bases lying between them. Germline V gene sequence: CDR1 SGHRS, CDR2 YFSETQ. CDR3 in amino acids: CASSPGVEGNQPQHF. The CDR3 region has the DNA TGCGCCAGCAGCCCCGGGGTTGAGGGCAATCAGCCCCAGCATTTT.

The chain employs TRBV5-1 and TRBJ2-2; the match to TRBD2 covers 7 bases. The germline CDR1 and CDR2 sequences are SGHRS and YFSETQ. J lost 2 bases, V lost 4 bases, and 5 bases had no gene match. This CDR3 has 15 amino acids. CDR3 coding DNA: TGCGCCAGCAGCCCTAGCGGACCCAACACCGGGGAGCTGTTTTTT. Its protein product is CASSPSGPNTGELFF.

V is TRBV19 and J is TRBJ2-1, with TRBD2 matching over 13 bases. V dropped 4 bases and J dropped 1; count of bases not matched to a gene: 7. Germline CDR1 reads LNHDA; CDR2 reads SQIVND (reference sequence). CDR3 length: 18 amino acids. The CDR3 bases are TGTGCCAGTAGTACCCCGACTAGCGGGAGGTTGTCCTACAATGAGCAGTTCTTC. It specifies CASSTPTSGRLSYNEQFF.

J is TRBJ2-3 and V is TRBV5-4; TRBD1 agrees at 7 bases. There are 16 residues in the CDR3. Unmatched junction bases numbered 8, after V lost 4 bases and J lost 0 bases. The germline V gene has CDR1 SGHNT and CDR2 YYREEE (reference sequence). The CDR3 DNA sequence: TGTGCCAGCAGCCCGAGTTGGGACAGCAGCACAGATACGCAGTATTTT. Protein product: CASSPSWDSSTDTQYF.

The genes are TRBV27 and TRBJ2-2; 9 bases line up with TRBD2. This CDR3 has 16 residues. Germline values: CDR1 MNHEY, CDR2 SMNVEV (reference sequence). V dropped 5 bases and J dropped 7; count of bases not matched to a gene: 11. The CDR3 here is CASSGRGSGSGGELFF. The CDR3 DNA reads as TGTGCCAGCAGTGGGCGTGGTAGCGGGAGTGGCGGGGAGCTGTTTTTT.

The CDR3: CASSPPGVAGSTDTQYF. The CDR3 bases are TGTGCCAGCTCACCCCCGGGGGTAGCGGGATCCACAGATACGCAGTATTTT. This sequence joins TRBV18 and TRBJ2-3; the match to TRBD2 covers 8 bases. Trimming cost V 3 bases and J 2 bases; bases outside gene matches: 10. CDR1 KGHSH and CDR2 LQKENI come from the germline V gene. The CDR3 totals 17 residues.

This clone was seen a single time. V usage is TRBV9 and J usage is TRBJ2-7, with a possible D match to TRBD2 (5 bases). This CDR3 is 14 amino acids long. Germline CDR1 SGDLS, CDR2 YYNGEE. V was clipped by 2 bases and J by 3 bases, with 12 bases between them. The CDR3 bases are TGTGCCAGCAGCGTTGAGGGATGGGACTACGAGCAGTACTTC. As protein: CASSVEGWDYEQYF.

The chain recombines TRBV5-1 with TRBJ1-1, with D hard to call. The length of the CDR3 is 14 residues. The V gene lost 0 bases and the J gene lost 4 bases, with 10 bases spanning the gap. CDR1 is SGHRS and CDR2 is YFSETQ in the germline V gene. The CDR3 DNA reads TGCGCCAGCAGCTTGGTCGGGGAGGGCACTGAAGCTTTCTTT. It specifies CASSLVGEGTEAFF.

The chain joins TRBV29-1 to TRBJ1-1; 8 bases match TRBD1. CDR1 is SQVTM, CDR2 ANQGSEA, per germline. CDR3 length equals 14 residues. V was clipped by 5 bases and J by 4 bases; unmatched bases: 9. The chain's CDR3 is CSVFDRGSPTEAFF. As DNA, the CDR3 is TGCAGCGTTTTTGACAGGGGAAGTCCCACTGAAGCTTTCTTT.

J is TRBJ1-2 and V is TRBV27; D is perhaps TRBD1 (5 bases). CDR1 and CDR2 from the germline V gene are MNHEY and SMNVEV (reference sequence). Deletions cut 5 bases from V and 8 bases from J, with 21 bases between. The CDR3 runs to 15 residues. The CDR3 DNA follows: TGTGCCAGCAGTAGGGGAGGAGACTCTATGGGAGGCTACACCTTC. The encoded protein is CASSRGGDSMGGYTF.

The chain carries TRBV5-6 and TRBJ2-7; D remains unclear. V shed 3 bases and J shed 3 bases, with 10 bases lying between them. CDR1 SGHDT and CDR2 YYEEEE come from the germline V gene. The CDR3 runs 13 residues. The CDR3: CASSSPGYYEQYF. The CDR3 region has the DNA TGTGCCAGCAGCTCCCCGGGTTACTACGAGCAGTACTTC.

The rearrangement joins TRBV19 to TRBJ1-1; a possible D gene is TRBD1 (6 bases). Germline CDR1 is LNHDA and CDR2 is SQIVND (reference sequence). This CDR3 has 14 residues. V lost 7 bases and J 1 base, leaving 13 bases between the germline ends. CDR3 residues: CASTRQERNTEAFF. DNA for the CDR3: TGTGCCAGTACCCGACAGGAGAGGAACACTGAAGCTTTCTTT.

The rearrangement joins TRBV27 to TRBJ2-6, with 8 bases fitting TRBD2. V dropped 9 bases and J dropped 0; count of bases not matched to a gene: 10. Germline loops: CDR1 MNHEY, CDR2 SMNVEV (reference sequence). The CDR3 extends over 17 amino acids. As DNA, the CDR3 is TGTGCCAGGTATCTCCGGGGGGGATTCTCTGGGGCCAACGTCCTGACTTTC. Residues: CARYLRGGFSGANVLTF.

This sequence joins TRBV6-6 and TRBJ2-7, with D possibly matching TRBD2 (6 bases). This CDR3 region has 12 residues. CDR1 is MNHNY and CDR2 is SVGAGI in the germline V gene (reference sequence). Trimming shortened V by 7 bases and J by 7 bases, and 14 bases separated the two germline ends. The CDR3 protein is CASTSIGGEQYF. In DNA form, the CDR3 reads TGTGCCAGCACCAGCATCGGGGGAGAGCAGTACTTC.

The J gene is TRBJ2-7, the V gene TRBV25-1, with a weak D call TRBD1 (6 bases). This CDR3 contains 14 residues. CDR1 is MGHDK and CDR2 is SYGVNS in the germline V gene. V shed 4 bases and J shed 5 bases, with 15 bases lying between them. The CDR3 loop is CASSVSGESDEQYF. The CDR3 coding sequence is TGTGCCAGCAGTGTTTCAGGGGAGTCGGACGAGCAGTACTTC.

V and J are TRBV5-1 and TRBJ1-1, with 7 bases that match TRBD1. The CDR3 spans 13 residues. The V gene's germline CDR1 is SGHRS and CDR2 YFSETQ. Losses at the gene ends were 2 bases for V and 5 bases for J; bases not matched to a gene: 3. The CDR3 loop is CASSFTGDTEAFF. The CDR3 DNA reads TGCGCCAGCAGCTTTACAGGGGATACTGAAGCTTTCTTT.

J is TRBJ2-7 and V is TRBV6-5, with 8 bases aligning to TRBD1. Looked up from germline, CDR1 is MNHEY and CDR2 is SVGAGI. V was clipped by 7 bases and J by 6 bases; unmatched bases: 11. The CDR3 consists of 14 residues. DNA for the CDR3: TGTGCCAGCACCCCCAGGACAGGGTTGCTCGAGCAGTACTTC. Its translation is CASTPRTGLLEQYF.

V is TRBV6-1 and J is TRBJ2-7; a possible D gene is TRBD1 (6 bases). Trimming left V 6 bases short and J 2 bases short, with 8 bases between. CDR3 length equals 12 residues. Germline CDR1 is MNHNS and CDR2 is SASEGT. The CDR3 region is CASSGQTYEQYF. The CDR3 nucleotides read TGTGCCAGCAGCGGACAGACCTACGAGCAGTACTTC.